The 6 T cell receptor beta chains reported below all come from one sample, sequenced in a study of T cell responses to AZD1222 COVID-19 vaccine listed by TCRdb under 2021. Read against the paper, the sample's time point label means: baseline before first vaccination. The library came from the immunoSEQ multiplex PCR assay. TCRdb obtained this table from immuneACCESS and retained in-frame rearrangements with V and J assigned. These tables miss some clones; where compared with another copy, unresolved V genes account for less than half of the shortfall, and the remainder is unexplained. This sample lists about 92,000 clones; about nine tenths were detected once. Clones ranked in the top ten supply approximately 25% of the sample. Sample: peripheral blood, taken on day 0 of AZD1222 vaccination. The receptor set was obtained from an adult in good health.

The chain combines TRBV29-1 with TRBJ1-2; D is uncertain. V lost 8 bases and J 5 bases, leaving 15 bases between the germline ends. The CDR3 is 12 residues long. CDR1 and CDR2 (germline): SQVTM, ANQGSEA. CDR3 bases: TGCAGCCTTCGGGATGGATCATATGGCTACACCTTC. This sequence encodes CSLRDGSYGYTF.

CDR3 protein: CASSLGARTSGSSTDTQYF. In DNA form, the CDR3 reads TGTGCCAGCAGCTTAGGCGCGAGGACTAGCGGGAGTAGTACAGATACGCAGTATTTT. This chain joins TRBV7-3 and TRBJ2-3; 13 bases align to TRBD2. Germline V gene data show CDR1 as SGHTA and CDR2 as FQGTGA. The CDR3 runs 19 residues. V dropped 2 bases and J dropped 3; count of bases not matched to a gene: 11.

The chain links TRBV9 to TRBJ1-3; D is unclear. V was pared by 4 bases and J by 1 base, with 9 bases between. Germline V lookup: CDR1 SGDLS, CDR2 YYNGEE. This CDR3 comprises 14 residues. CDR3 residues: CASSFDKSGNTIYF. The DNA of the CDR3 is TGTGCCAGCAGCTTTGACAAATCTGGAAACACCATATATTTT.

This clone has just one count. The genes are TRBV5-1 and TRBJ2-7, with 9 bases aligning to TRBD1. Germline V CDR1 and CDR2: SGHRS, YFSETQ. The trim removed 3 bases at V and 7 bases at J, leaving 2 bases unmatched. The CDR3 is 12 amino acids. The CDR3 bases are TGCGCCAGCAGCTCGGACAGGGGAGAGCAGTACTTC. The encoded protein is CASSSDRGEQYF.

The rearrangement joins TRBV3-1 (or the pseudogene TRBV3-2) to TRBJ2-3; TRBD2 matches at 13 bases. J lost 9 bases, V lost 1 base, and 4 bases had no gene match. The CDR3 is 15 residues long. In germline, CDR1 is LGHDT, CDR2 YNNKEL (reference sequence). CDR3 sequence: CASSQGTSGRGTQYF. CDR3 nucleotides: TGTGCCAGCAGCCAAGGGACTAGCGGGAGAGGAACGCAGTATTTT.

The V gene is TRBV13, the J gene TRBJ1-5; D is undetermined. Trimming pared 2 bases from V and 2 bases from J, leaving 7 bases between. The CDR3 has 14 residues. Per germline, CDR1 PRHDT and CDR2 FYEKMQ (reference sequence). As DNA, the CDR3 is TGTGCCAGCAGCTTATCTGGGGGCAATCAGCCCCAGCATTTT. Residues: CASSLSGGNQPQHF.